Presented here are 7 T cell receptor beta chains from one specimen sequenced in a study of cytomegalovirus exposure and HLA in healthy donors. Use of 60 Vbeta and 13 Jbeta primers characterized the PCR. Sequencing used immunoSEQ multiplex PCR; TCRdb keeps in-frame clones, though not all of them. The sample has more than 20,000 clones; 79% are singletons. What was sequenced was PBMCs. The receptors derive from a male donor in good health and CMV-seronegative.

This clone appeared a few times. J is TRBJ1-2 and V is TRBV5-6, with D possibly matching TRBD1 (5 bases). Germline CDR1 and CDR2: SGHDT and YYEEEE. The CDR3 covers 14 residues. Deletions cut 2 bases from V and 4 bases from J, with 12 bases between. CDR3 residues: CASSFNVQVYGYTF. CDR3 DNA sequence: TGTGCCAGCAGCTTCAATGTACAGGTCTATGGCTACACCTTC. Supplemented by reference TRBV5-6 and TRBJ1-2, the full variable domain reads DAGVTQSPTHLIKTRGQQVTLRCSPKSGHDTVSWYQQALGQGPQFIFQYYEEEERQRGNFPDRFSGHQFPNYSSELNVNALLLGDSALYLCASSFNVQVYGYTFGSGTRLTVV.

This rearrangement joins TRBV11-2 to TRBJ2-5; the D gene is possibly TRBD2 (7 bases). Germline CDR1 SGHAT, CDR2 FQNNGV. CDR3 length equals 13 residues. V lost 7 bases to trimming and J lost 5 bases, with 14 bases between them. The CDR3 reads CASTTGGPETQYF. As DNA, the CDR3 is TGTGCCAGCACCACCGGGGGGCCGGAGACCCAGTACTTC.

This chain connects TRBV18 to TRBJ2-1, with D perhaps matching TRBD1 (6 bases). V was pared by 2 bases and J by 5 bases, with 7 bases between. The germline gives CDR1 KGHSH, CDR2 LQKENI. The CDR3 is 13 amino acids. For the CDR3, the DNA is TGTGCCAGCTCACCAGGGACAAACAATGAGCAGTTCTTC. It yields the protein CASSPGTNNEQFF.

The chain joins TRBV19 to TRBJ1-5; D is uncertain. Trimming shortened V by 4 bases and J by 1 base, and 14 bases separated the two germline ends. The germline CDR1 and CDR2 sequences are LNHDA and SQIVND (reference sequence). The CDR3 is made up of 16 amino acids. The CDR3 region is CASSTLEGRSNQPQHF. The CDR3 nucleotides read TGTGCCAGTAGTACTCTGGAGGGTAGAAGCAATCAGCCCCAGCATTTT. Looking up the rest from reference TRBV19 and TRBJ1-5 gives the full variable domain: DGGITQSPKYLFRKEGQNVTLSCEQNLNHDAMYWYRQDPGQGLRLIYYSQIVNDFQKGDIAEGYSVSREKKESFPLTVTSAQKNPTAFYLCASSTLEGRSNQPQHFGDGTRLSIL.

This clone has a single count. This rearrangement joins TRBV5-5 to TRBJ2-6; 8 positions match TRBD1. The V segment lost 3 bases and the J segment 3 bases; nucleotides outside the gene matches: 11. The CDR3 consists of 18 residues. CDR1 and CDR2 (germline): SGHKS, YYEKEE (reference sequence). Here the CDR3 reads CASSWDPQGVLGANVLTF. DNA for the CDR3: TGTGCCAGCAGCTGGGACCCACAGGGGGTTCTTGGGGCCAACGTCCTGACTTTC.

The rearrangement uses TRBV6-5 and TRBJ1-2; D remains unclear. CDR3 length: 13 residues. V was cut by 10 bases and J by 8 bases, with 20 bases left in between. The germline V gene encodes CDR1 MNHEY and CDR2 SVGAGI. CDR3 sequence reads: CATHLNRGSGYTF. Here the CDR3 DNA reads TGTGCCACCCATTTGAATCGGGGATCGGGCTACACCTTC.

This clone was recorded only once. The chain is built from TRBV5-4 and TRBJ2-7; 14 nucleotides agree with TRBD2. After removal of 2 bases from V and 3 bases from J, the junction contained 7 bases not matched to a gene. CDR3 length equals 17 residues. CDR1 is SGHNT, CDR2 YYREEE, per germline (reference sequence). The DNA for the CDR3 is TGTGCCAGCAGCTTCAGAGGGACTAGCGGGAGCCACTACGAGCAGTACTTC. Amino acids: CASSFRGTSGSHYEQYF.